One and the same sample provided the 2 T cell receptor beta chains below, sequenced in a study of shared clonotypes between healthy human individuals. Produced via immunoSEQ multiplex PCR; TCRdb's table is partial and in-frame only. Here the sample spans more than 850,000 clones, 75% to 85% being singletons. The sample consisted of memory CD4+ T cells from PBMCs. Subset noted: CD45RA-negative fraction. These receptors were taken from a man between 18 and 35 years old in good health. Some clones in this sample may be carry-over from other donors' samples.

In its sample, this clone was seen once. The V gene is TRBV19, the J gene TRBJ2-5; D remains unclear. Germline loops: CDR1 LNHDA, CDR2 SQIVND (reference sequence). The CDR3 sequence is 13 residues long. V was cut by 5 bases and J by 2 bases, with 9 bases left in between. The CDR3 loop reads CASSSNRQETQYF. The DNA of the CDR3 is TGTGCCAGTAGTTCGAACAGACAAGAGACCCAGTACTTC.

This chain links TRBV4-1 with TRBJ2-3; the D is unclear. Trimming stripped 4 bases from V and 9 bases from J, with 17 bases between. There are 14 residues in the CDR3. The V gene's germline CDR1 is MGHRA and CDR2 YSYEKL. CDR3 protein: CASSPDPVGNTQYF. As DNA, the CDR3 is TGCGCCAGCAGCCCCGACCCTGTGGGTAACACGCAGTATTTT.